This T cell receptor beta chain was observed in a study of T cell responses to AZD1222 COVID-19 vaccine. Whole-study results and caveats: Clonal diversity may have been underestimated, and the donors were mostly white British, with more females than males.

A word on this clone: Its antigen is as yet unknown.

The table came from immunoSEQ multiplex PCR; TCRdb's copy has only in-frame clones and leaves some out. The top ten clones hold about 23% of a sample with under 85,000 clones, about nine tenths of them seen once. V lost 4 bases and J lost 3, with 7 bases in between. The germline gives CDR1 MGHRA, CDR2 YSYEKL. This CDR3 has 13 amino acids. Sequenced here: peripheral blood, sampled on day 0 of AZD1222 vaccination. J is TRBJ1-5 and V is TRBV4-1, with a possible D match to TRBD1 (5 bases). The clonotype was recovered from an adult in good health. CDR3 sequence (DNA): TGCGCCAGCAGCCCCAGGGACAATCAGCCCCAGCATTTT. Its protein product is CASSPRDNQPQHF.